The source of this T cell receptor beta chain is a study of OX40 agonist ivuxolimab in advanced cancers. Study overall: Patients treated during dose escalation were battling hepatocellular carcinoma, melanoma, renal cell or head and neck cancer.

Measured with immunoSEQ multiplex PCR; TCRdb has only the in-frame clones, and not every one. The sample records approximately 77,000 clones, approximately 90% being singletons. Points on this clone: Its specificity is not known.

V lost 3 bases to trimming and J lost 2 bases, with 14 bases between them. This CDR3 contains 15 residues. CDR1 is SNHLY, CDR2 FYNNEI, per germline. Study observations and caveats: Still undetermined is the antigen specificity of the expanded peripheral T cells.

This clonotype was obtained from an adult with an advanced solid tumor such as melanoma, head and neck, liver or kidney cancer. The source was CD4+ or CD8+ T cells sorted from blood, collected in a trial of the OX40 agonist ivuxolimab. The chain links TRBV2 to TRBJ2-7, with a possible D match to TRBD2 (5 bases). The CDR3 spells CASSDELAFTYEQYF. The CDR3 nucleotides are TGTGCCAGCAGTGACGAATTAGCGTTCACCTACGAGCAGTACTTC.